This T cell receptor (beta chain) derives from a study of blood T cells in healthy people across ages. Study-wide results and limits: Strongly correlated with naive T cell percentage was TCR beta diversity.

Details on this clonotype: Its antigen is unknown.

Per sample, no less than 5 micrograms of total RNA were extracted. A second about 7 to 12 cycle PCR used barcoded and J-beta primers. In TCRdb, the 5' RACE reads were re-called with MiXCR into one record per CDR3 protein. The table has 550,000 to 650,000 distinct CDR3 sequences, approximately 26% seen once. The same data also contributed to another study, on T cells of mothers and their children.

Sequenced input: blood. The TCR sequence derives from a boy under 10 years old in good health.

DNA for the CDR3: TGTGCCAGCAACCTCGGACAGGGCCTCAACTATGGCTACACCTTC. Protein sequence: CASNLGQGLNYGYTF. This chain uses TRBV12-3 or TRBV12-4 with TRBJ1-2; 8 bases fit TRBD1. This CDR3 is built from 15 residues. V gave up 7 bases and J gave up 2 bases; unmatched junction bases: 9.